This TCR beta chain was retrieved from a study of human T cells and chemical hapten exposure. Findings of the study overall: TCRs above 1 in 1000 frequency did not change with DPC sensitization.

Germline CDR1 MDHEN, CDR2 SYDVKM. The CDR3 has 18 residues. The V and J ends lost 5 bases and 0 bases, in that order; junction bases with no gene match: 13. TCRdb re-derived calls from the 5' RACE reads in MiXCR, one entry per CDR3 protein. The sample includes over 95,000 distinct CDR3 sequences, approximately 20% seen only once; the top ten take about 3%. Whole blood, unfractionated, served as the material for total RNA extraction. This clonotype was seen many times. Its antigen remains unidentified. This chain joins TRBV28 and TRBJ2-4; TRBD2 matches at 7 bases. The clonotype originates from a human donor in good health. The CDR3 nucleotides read TGTGCCAGCAGTCGGGGGGTCTTACCTTCACTAGCCAAAAACATTCAGTACTTC. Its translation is CASSRGVLPSLAKNIQYF.